The next 18 T cell receptor beta chains were all read from a single sample in a study of Graves' ophthalmopathy and Graves' hyperthyroidism. TCR beta CDR3 amplification used RNA transcripts. Second-round multiplex PCR came after first-round RT-PCR with HTBI primers. One entry per CDR3 protein, called by TCRdb with MiXCR from the multiplex PCR reads. This table holds some 410,000 distinct CDR3 sequences, around 21% found once. The source material was peripheral blood. The receptor source for this set is a woman between 18 and 30 years old with stable Graves' hyperthyroidism.

The chain employs TRBV30 and TRBJ1-2; tentatively, D is TRBD1 (5 bases). V shed 3 bases and J shed 6 bases, with 11 bases lying between them. The CDR3 is 12 amino acids. Germline CDR1 is GTSNPN and CDR2 is SVGIG (reference sequence). The CDR3 region is CAWSPSGNGYTF. As DNA, the CDR3 is TGTGCCTGGAGCCCTTCAGGGAATGGCTACACCTTC.

This clonotype was observed at least ten times. The V call is TRBV20-1, the J call TRBJ2-5; D not certain. Germline values: CDR1 DFQATT, CDR2 SNEGSKA (reference sequence). CDR3 length equals 12 residues. The CDR3 reads CIPDGGSITQYF. The CDR3 DNA follows: TGCATTCCTGACGGTGGCTCGATAACCCAGTACTTC.

In this sample, this clonotype turned up many times. The gene calls are TRBV20-1 and TRBJ2-7; 12 bases are a match to TRBD2. The V gene end was trimmed by 4 bases and the J gene end by 7 bases; junction bases not matched to a gene: 11. This CDR3 has 15 residues. CDR1 is DFQATT, CDR2 SNEGSKA, per germline (reference sequence). The CDR3 is CSATGLAGSPQEQYF. CDR3 nucleotides: TGCAGTGCTACGGGACTAGCGGGCTCCCCCCAGGAGCAGTACTTC.

This clonotype was observed at least ten times. A junction end diverges from the germline sequence, so it may reflect a read error. The gene calls are TRBV10-3 and TRBJ1-5; a weak D match, TRBD1 (6 bases). The germline V gene has CDR1 ENHRY and CDR2 SYGVKD. CDR3 length equals 16 residues. CDR3 amino acids: CAISSSGDRGNHPQHF. CDR3 nucleotide sequence: TGTGCCATCAGTAGCTCAGGGGATAGGGGCAATCACCCCCAGCATTTT.

Many counts were recorded for this clonotype. This sequence joins TRBV13 and TRBJ2-7, with 10 bases lining up with TRBD1. This CDR3 has 14 residues. V lost 2 bases, J lost 7 bases, and 5 bases stayed unmatched. The germline gives CDR1 PRHDT, CDR2 FYEKMQ (reference sequence). CDR3 sequence reads: CASSLLDRGREQYF. DNA for the CDR3: TGTGCCAGCAGCTTACTTGACAGGGGGCGGGAGCAGTACTTC.

Ten or more counts support this clonotype. V and J are TRBV7-9 and TRBJ2-7; D ambiguous. V shed 5 bases and J shed 9 bases, with 20 bases lying between them. Per the germline V gene, CDR1 is SEHNR and CDR2 is FQNEAQ (reference sequence). The CDR3 sequence is 14 residues long. The CDR3, as DNA: TGTGCCAGCAGCCAGGCGCGGAGCTCTTTGGGGCAGTACTTC. Its protein is CASSQARSSLGQYF.

Points on this clonotype: A read error may explain this, as a much larger clone is one base away. The V call is TRBV9, the J call TRBJ2-2; D is unclear. The germline CDR1 and CDR2 sequences are SGDLS and YYNGEE. This CDR3 contains 13 residues. The CDR3 DNA follows: TGTGGCAGCAGCGTAGTTTTGGCCGGGGAGCTGTTTTTT. Translating gives CGSSVVLAGELFF.

This clonotype was detected once. The genes are TRBV6-2 or TRBV6-3 and TRBJ2-7; D may be TRBD1 (6 bases). V dropped 7 bases and J dropped 5 bases, with 18 bases sitting between them. The CDR3 contains 14 residues. Germline values: CDR1 MNHEY, CDR2 SVGEGT. CDR3 sequence: CASKNRDTDHEQYF. The CDR3 nucleotides read TGTGCCAGCAAAAACCGGGACACGGATCACGAGCAGTACTTC.

The rearrangement joins TRBV6-5 to TRBJ1-1, with D possibly TRBD1 on 5 matching bases. This CDR3 has 13 amino acids. Deletions cut 0 bases from V and 11 bases from J, with 13 bases between. Germline lookup yields CDR1 MNHEY and CDR2 SVGAGI. CDR3 residues: CASSYSGGKLAFF. CDR3 bases: TGTGCCAGCAGTTACTCGGGGGGGAAGCTGGCTTTCTTT.

This clonotype was seen only once. One base away lies a much larger clone, so this may be a sequencing read error. Since the CDR3 does not end with the conserved phenylalanine or tryptophan, this likely comes from a read error. The chain recombines TRBV2 with TRBJ1-5; D is ambiguous. The germline V gene has CDR1 SNHLY and CDR2 FYNNEI. V shed 0 bases and J shed 0 bases, with 12 bases lying between them. The length of the CDR3 is 17 residues. The CDR3 reads CASSEALSVYSNQPQHL. The CDR3 DNA follows: TGTGCCAGCAGTGAAGCCTTGTCAGTCTATAGCAATCAGCCCCAGCATTTG.

This clonotype was observed a few times. The CDR3: CASSLRRDYGYTF. In nucleotides, the CDR3 is TGTGCCAGCAGTTTGCGAAGGGACTATGGCTACACCTTC. The gene calls are TRBV6-5 and TRBJ1-2; no clear D. Trimming shortened V by 4 bases and J by 3 bases, and 9 bases separated the two germline ends. The germline gives CDR1 MNHEY, CDR2 SVGAGI. The CDR3 has 13 amino acids.

The chain is built from TRBV6-1 and TRBJ1-2; TRBD1 might be the D (6 bases). Trimming stripped 10 bases from V and 2 bases from J, with 11 bases between. CDR1 is MNHNS, CDR2 SASEGT, per germline. The CDR3 spans 12 residues. This CDR3 reads CAIEDSNYGYTF. The CDR3 nucleotides read TGTGCCATCGAGGACAGCAACTATGGCTACACCTTC.

This clonotype was picked up a small number of times. In nucleotides, the CDR3 is TGTGCCAGCAGCTTAACGCCTAGCTATGGCTACACCTTC. This sequence encodes CASSLTPSYGYTF. The J gene is TRBJ1-2, the V gene TRBV7-2; D not resolved. CDR3 length equals 13 residues. V dropped 2 bases and J dropped 4 bases, with 8 bases sitting between them. Germline V gene data show CDR1 as SGHTA and CDR2 as FQGNSA. Full variable domain (missing parts from reference TRBV7-2 and TRBJ1-2): GAGVSQSPSNKVTEKGKDVELRCDPISGHTALYWYRQSLGQGLEFLIYFQGNSAPDKSGLPSDRFSAERTGGSVSTLTIQRTQQEDSAVYLCASSLTPSYGYTFGSGTRLTVV.

This clonotype appeared many times. V is TRBV29-1 and J is TRBJ1-1, with D tentatively TRBD1 (6 bases). Germline-derived CDR1 and CDR2 are SQVTM and ANQGSEA. The V end lost 8 bases, the J end lost 1 base, and 8 bases lay between the germline ends. The CDR3 is made up of 11 amino acids. This CDR3 reads CSTQGNTEAFF. In DNA form, the CDR3 reads TGCAGCACACAGGGGAACACTGAAGCTTTCTTT. Complete variable domain (other parts from reference TRBV29-1 and TRBJ1-1): SAVISQKPSRDICQRGTSLTIQCQVDSQVTMMFWYRQQPGQSLTLIATANQGSEATYESGFVIDKFPISRPNLTFSTLTVSNMSPEDSSIYLCSTQGNTEAFFGQGTRLTVV.

This clonotype has at least ten counts. The chain couples TRBV20-1 to TRBJ2-4; D may be TRBD1 (6 bases). V was clipped by 5 bases and J by 7 bases, with 18 bases between them. Germline CDR1 is DFQATT and CDR2 is SNEGSKA (reference sequence). This CDR3 comprises 14 residues. CDR3 region: CSAVIQTGPNIQYF. Written as DNA, the CDR3 is TGCAGTGCTGTGATTCAGACAGGACCCAACATTCAGTACTTC.

This clonotype has only a few counts. This chain links TRBV6-2 or TRBV6-3 with TRBJ1-5; TRBD1 aligns across 9 bases. This CDR3 comprises 15 residues. The V gene end was trimmed by 5 bases and the J gene end by 6 bases; junction bases not matched to a gene: 8. Looked up from germline, CDR1 is MNHEY and CDR2 is SVGEGT. This chain's CDR3 is CASSADRGSGQPQHF. The CDR3, as DNA: TGTGCCAGCAGTGCGGACAGGGGCTCAGGTCAGCCCCAGCATTTT.

The chain recombines TRBV28 with TRBJ1-1; D possibly corresponds to TRBD1 (5 bases). The V end was cut by 3 bases, the J end by 9 bases, with 14 bases between. There are 13 residues in the CDR3. Germline lookup yields CDR1 MDHEN and CDR2 SYDVKM. The CDR3 bases are TGTGCCAGCAGTTTTATGGGGGGAGGGAAAGCTTTCTTT. As protein: CASSFMGGGKAFF.

This clonotype showed up many times. The chain recombines TRBV5-1 with TRBJ1-2, with unresolved D. CDR1 is SGHRS and CDR2 is YFSETQ in the germline V gene. The CDR3 covers 16 residues. V was clipped by 1 base and J by 0 bases, with 13 bases between them. The CDR3 region is CASSLNPSFTNYGYTF. The CDR3 DNA follows: TGCGCCAGCAGCTTGAACCCGTCCTTCACTAACTATGGCTACACCTTC.